The 4 T cell receptor beta chains presented below share a single source sample, sequenced in a study of spatial heterogeneity in lung cancer. Findings and limits, study-wide: Counts that tracked tumor mutation counts were those of expanded intratumoral alpha and beta TCRs.

The sample's time point: sample taken at primary tumor resection. No antigen has been identified for these receptors. One entry per CDR3 protein, called by TCRdb with MiXCR from the 5' RACE reads. The sample has 9,000 or so distinct CDR3 sequences; roughly 2.8% are singletons. The source material was lung tumor tissue, sampled at surgery. These receptors all stem from a male donor with early-stage non-small cell lung cancer.

This clonotype has ten or more counts. The chain links TRBV20-1 to TRBJ2-6, with TRBD2 as a possible D gene (7 bases). CDR1 is DFQATT and CDR2 is SNEGSKA in the germline V gene (reference sequence). V was trimmed by 5 bases and J by 0 bases, leaving 8 bases between them. The length of the CDR3 is 14 residues. The DNA for the CDR3 is TGCAGTGCTGCGGGGGCCTCTGGGGCCAACGTCCTGACTTTC. Amino acids: CSAAGASGANVLTF.

V and J are TRBV7-8 and TRBJ2-5; D tentatively reads TRBD1 or TRBD2 (5 bases each). The CDR3 runs 15 residues. V dropped 7 bases and J dropped 5 bases, with 20 bases sitting between them. Germline CDR1 and CDR2: SGHVS and FQNEAQ. This CDR3 reads CASTFAGTGYETQYF. The CDR3 nucleotides are TGTGCCAGCACCTTCGCAGGGACCGGGTACGAGACCCAGTACTTC.

Within the sample, this clonotype is medium-sized. The chain links TRBV4-2 to TRBJ2-1; TRBD2 agrees at 9 bases. The CDR3 is made up of 16 amino acids. The J segment lost 7 bases and the V segment lost 6 bases, leaving 13 bases of the junction unmatched. The V gene's germline CDR1 is LGHNA and CDR2 YNFKEQ. CDR3 sequence reads: CASRAGGGGARNEQFF. DNA of the CDR3: TGTGCCAGCAGAGCCGGGGGCGGGGGGGCCCGGAATGAGCAGTTCTTC.

In its sample, this clonotype was seen many times. The chain is built from TRBV5-4 and TRBJ2-2; D is ambiguous. Trimming cost V 0 bases and J 0 bases, with 6 bases left between them. The CDR3 runs to 15 residues. Germline CDR1 and CDR2: SGHNT and YYREEE (reference sequence). CDR3 protein: CASSLGPTNTGELFF. For the CDR3, the DNA is TGTGCCAGCAGCTTGGGACCTACGAACACCGGGGAGCTGTTTTTT. Based on the CDR3 plus reference TRBV5-4 and TRBJ2-2, the full variable domain is ETGVTQSPTHLIKTRGQQVTLRCSSQSGHNTVSWYQQALGQGPQFIFQYYREEENGRGNFPPRFSGLQFPNYSSELNVNALELDDSALYLCASSLGPTNTGELFFGEGSRLTVL.